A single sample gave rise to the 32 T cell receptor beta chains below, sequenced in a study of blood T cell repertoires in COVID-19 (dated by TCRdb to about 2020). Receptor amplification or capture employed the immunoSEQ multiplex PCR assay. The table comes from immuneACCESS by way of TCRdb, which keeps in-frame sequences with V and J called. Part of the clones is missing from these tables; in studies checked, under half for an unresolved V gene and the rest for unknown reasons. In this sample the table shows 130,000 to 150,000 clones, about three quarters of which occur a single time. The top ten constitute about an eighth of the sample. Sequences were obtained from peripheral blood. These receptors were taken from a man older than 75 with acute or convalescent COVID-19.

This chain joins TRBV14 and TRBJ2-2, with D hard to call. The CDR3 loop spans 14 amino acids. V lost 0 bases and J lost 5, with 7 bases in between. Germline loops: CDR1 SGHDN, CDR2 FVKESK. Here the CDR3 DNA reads TGTGCCAGCAGCCAAGATGGCAGGACCGGGGAGCTGTTTTTT. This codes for CASSQDGRTGELFF.

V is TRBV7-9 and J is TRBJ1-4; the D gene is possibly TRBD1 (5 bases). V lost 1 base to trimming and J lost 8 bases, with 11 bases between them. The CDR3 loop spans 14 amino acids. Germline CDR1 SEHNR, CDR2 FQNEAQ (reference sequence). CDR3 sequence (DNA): TGTGCCAGCAGCTTAGGGGACGGGGGAGAAAAACTGTTTTTT. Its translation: CASSLGDGGEKLFF.

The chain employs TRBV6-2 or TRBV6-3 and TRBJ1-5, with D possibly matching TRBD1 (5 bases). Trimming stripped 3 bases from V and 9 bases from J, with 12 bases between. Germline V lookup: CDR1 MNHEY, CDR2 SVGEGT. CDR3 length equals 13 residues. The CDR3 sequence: CASSYQGTGPQHF. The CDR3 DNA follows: TGTGCCAGCAGTTATCAGGGAACAGGGCCCCAGCATTTT.

DNA for the CDR3: TGTGCCTCCACTTGGGTAGGAGACTACGAGCAGTACTTC. Translating gives CASTWVGDYEQYF. The chain joins TRBV6-5 to TRBJ2-7, with D hard to call. V was cut by 11 bases and J by 3 bases, with 17 bases left in between. Germline V gene sequence: CDR1 MNHEY, CDR2 SVGAGI. This CDR3 contains 13 residues.

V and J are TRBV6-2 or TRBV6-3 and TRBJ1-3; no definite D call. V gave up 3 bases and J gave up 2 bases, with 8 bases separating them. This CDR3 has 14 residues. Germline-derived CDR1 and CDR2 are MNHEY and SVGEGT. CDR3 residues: CASSYDSTGNTIYF. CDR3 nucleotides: TGTGCCAGCAGTTATGACTCTACTGGAAACACCATATATTTT.

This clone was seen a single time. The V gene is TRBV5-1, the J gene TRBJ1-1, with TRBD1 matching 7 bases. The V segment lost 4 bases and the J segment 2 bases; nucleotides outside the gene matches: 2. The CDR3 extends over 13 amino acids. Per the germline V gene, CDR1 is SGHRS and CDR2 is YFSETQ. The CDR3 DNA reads TGCGCCAGCAGCCGACAGGGAAACACTGAAGCTTTCTTT. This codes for CASSRQGNTEAFF.

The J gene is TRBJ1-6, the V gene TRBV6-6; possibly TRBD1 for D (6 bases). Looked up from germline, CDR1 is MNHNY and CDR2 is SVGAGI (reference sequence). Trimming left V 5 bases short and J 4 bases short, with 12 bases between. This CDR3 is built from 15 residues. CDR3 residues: CASSLGGTYNSPLHF. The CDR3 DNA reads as TGTGCCAGCAGTCTAGGGGGAACTTATAATTCACCCCTCCACTTT.

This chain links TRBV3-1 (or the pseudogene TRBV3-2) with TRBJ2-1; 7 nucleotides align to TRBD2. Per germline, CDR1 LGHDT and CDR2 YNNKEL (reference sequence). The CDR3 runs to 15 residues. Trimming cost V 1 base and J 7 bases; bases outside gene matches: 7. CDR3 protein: CASSQVSGAWNEQFF. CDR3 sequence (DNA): TGTGCCAGCAGCCAAGTGAGCGGGGCCTGGAATGAGCAGTTCTTC.

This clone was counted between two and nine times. Here the CDR3 reads CASSLAGGGAGYTF. CDR3 nucleotides: TGTGCCAGCAGCTTAGCAGGAGGGGGCGCAGGCTACACCTTC. The chain uses TRBV7-2 and TRBJ1-2; 7 positions match TRBD1. The length of the CDR3 is 14 residues. Germline CDR1 and CDR2: SGHTA and FQGNSA. V was clipped by 0 bases and J by 8 bases; unmatched bases: 6.

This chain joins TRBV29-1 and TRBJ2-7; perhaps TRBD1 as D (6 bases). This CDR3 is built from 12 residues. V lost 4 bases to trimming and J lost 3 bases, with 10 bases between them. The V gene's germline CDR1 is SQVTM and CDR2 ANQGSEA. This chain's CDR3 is CSVGQDGYEQYF. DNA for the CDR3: TGCAGCGTTGGACAGGACGGCTACGAGCAGTACTTC.

The CDR3 reads CASSLAASNGEKLFF. The CDR3 DNA follows: TGCGCCAGCAGCTTGGCGGCCAGTAACGGGGAAAAACTGTTTTTT. V gene TRBV5-1 combines with J gene TRBJ1-4; D is undetermined. Trimming left V 0 bases short and J 8 bases short, with 14 bases between. The CDR3 totals 15 residues. Looked up from germline, CDR1 is SGHRS and CDR2 is YFSETQ.

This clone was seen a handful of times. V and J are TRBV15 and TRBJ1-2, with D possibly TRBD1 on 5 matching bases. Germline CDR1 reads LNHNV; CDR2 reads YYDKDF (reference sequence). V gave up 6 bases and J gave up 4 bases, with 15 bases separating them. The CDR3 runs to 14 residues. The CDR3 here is CATRPDRGGYGYTF. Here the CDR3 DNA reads TGTGCCACCAGACCCGATAGGGGCGGCTATGGCTACACCTTC.

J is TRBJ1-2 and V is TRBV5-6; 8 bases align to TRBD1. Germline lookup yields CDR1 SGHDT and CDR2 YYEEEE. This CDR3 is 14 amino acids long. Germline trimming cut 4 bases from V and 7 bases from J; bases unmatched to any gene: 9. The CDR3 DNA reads TGTGCCAGCAGCAGAGACAGGGGAGGAGGTGGCTACACCTTC. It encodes CASSRDRGGGGYTF. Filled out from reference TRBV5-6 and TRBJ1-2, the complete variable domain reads DAGVTQSPTHLIKTRGQQVTLRCSPKSGHDTVSWYQQALGQGPQFIFQYYEEEERQRGNFPDRFSGHQFPNYSSELNVNALLLGDSALYLCASSRDRGGGGYTFGSGTRLTVV.

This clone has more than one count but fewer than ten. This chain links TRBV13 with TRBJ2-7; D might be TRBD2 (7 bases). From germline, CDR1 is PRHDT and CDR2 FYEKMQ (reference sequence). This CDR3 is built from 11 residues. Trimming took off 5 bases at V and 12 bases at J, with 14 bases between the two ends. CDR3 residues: CASSRGGAMYF. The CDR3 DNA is TGTGCCAGCAGCCGTGGGGGGGCCATGTACTTC.

The chain's CDR3 is CASSSGGGYEQYF. Written as DNA, the CDR3 is TGTGCCAGCAGCTCCGGGGGGGGCTACGAGCAGTACTTC. The rearrangement joins TRBV11-3 to TRBJ2-7, with 8 bases aligning to TRBD2. The V and J ends lost 4 bases and 3 bases, in that order; junction bases with no gene match: 2. Germline CDR1 and CDR2: SGHNT and YENEEA. The CDR3 runs 13 residues. Complete variable domain (other parts from reference TRBV11-3 and TRBJ2-7): EAGVVQSPRYKIIEKKQPVAFWCNPISGHNTLYWYLQNLGQGPELLIRYENEEAVDDSQLPKDRFSAERLKGVDSTLKIQPAELGDSAVYLCASSSGGGYEQYFGPGTRLTVT.

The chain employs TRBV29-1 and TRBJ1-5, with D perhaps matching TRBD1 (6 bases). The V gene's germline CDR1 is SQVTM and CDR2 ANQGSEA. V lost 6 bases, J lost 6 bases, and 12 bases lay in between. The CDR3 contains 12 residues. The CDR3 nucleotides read TGCAGCGTGGGGGAGGGGGGTCAGCCCCAGCATTTT. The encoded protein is CSVGEGGQPQHF.

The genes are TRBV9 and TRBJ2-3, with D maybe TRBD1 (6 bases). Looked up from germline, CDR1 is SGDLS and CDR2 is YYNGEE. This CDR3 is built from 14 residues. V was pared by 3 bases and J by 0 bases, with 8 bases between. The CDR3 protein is CASSEGVSTDTQYF. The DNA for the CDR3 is TGTGCCAGCAGCGAGGGGGTAAGCACAGATACGCAGTATTTT.

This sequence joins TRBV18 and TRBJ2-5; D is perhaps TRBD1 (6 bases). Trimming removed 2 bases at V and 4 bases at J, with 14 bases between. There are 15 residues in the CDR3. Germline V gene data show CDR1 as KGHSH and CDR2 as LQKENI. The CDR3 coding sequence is TGTGCCAGCTCACCAGGCCAGGGGAGACGAGAGACCCAGTACTTC. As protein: CASSPGQGRRETQYF.

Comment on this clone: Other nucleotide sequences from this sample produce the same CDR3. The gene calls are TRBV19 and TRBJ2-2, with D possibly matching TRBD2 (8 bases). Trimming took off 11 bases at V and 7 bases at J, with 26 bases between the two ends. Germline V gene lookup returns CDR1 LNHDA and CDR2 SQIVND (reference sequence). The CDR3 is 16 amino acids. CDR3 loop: CARGGGDSSGDGELFF. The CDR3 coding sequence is TGTGCCCGGGGGGGCGGGGACAGCAGTGGGGACGGGGAGCTGTTTTTT.

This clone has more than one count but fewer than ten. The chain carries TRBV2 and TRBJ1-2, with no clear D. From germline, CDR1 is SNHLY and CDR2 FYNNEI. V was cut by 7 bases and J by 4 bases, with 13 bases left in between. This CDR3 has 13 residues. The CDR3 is CASIRVATYGYTF. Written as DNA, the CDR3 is TGTGCCAGCATTCGCGTAGCCACCTATGGCTACACCTTC.

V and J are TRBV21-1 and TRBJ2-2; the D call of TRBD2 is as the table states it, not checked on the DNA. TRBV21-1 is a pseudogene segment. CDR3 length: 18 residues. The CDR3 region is CASSRQGTSGKCDGELFF. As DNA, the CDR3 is TGTGCCAGCAGCCGCCAGGGGACTAGCGGGAAATGTGACGGGGAGCTGTTTTTT.

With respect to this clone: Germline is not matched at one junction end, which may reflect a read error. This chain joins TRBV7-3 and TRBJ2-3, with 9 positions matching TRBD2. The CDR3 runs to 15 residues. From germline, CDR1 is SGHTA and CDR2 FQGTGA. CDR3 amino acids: CASSLGSGGTDTQYF. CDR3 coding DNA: TGTGCCAGCAGCTTAGGTAGCGGGGGCACTGATACGCAGTATTTT.

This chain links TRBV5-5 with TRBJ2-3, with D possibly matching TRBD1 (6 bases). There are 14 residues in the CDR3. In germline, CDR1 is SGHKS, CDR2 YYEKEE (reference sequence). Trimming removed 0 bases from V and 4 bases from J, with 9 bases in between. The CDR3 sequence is CASSLGGPSDTQYF. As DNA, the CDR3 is TGTGCCAGCAGCTTGGGGGGGCCTTCAGATACGCAGTATTTT.

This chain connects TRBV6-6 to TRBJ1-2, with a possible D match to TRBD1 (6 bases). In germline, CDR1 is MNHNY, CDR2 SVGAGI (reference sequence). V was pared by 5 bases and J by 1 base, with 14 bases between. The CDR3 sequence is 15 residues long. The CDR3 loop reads CASSPPRQVNYGYTF. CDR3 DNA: TGTGCCAGCAGTCCCCCTCGACAGGTTAACTATGGCTACACCTTC.

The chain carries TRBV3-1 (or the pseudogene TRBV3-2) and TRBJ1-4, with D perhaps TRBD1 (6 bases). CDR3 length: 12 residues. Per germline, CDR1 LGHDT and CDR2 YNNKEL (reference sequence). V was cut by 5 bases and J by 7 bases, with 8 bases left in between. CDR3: CASSRGTEKLFF. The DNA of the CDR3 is TGTGCCAGCAGCAGGGGGACTGAAAAACTGTTTTTT.

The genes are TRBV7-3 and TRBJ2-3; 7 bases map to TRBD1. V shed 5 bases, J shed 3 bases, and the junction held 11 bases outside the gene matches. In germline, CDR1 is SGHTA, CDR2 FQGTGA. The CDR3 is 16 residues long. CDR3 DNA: TGTGCCAGCAGCCTTGGGGGCCCCAGGGGGACAGATACGCAGTATTTT. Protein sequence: CASSLGGPRGTDTQYF.

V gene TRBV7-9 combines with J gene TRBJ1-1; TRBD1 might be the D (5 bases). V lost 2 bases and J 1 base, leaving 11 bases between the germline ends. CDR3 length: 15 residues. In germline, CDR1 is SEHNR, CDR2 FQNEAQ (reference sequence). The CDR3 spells CASSLTGGRNTEAFF. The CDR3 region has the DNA TGTGCCAGCAGCTTAACGGGGGGAAGGAACACTGAAGCTTTCTTT.

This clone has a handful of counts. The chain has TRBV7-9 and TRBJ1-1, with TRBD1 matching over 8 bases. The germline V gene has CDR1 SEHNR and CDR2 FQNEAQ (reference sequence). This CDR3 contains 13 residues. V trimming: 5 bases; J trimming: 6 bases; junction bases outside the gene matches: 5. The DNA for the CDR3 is TGTGCCAGCAGCCCGGACAGGGTGTCTGAAGCTTTCTTT. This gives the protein CASSPDRVSEAFF.

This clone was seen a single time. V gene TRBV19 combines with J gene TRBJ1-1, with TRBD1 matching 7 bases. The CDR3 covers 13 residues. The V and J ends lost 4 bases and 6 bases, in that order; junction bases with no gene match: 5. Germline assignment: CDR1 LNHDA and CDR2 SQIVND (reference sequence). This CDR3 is CASSNADRPEAFF. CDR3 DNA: TGTGCCAGTAGTAACGCGGACAGGCCTGAAGCTTTCTTT.

The CDR3 sequence is CASSEGGSGSPYNEQFF. The DNA for the CDR3 is TGTGCCAGCAGTGAAGGGGGTAGCGGGAGCCCCTACAATGAGCAGTTCTTC. This chain links TRBV25-1 with TRBJ2-1; 9 bases align to TRBD2. With 2 bases clipped from V and 2 bases from J, the junction kept 7 bases outside the gene matches. Germline V gives CDR1 MGHDK, CDR2 SYGVNS. This CDR3 has 17 residues.

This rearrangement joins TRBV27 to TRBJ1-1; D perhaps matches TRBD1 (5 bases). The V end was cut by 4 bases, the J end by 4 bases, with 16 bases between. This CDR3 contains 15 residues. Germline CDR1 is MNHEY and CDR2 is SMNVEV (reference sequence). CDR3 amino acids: CASSSLSGGSTEAFF. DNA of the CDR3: TGTGCCAGCAGTTCCCTTTCGGGGGGGAGCACTGAAGCTTTCTTT.

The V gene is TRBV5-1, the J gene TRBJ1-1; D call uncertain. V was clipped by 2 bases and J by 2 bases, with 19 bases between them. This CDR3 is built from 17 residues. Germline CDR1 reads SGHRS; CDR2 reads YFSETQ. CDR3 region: CASSFNGVPRPNTEAFF. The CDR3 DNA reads TGCGCCAGCAGCTTTAACGGGGTCCCGAGGCCTAACACTGAAGCTTTCTTT.